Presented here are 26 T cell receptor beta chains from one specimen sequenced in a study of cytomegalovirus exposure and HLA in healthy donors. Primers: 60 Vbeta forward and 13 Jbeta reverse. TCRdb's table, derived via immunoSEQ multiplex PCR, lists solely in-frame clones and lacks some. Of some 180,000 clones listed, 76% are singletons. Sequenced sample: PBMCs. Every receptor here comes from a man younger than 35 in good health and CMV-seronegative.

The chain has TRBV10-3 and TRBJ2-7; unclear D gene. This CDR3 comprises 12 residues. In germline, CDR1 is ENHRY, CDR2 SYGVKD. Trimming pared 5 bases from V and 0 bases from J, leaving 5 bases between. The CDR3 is CAISQDSYEQYF. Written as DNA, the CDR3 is TGTGCCATCAGTCAGGACTCCTACGAGCAGTACTTC.

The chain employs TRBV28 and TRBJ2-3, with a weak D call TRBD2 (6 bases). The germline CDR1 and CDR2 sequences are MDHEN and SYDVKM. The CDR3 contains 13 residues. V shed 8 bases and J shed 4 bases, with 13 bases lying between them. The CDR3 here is CASGTSTPDTQYF. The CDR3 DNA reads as TGTGCCAGCGGGACTTCCACGCCAGATACGCAGTATTTT. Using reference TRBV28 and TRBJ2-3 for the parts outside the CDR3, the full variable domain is DVKVTQSSRYLVKRTGEKVFLECVQDMDHENMFWYRQDPGLGLRLIYFSYDVKMKEKGDIPEGYSVSREKKERFSLILESASTNQTSMYLCASGTSTPDTQYFGPGTRLTVL.

The CDR3 region is CASSAGLAGPTGELFF. The CDR3 DNA reads as TGCGCCAGCAGCGCGGGACTAGCGGGACCCACCGGGGAGCTGTTTTTT. V and J are TRBV5-1 and TRBJ2-2, with TRBD2 matching over 13 bases. This CDR3 is built from 16 residues. The germline gives CDR1 SGHRS, CDR2 YFSETQ. After removal of 4 bases from V and 4 bases from J, the junction contained 4 bases not matched to a gene.

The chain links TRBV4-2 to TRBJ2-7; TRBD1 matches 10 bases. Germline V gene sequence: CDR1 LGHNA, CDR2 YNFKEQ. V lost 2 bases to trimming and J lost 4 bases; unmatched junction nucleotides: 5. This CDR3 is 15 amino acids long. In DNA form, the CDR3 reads TGTGCCAGCAGCCAACAGTGGACAGGGGGGTACGAGCAGTACTTC. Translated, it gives CASSQQWTGGYEQYF.

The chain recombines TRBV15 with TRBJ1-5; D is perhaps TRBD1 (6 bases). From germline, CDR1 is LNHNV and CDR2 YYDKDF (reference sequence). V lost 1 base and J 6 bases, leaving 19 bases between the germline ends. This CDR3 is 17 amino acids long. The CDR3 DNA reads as TGTGCCACCAGCAGAGGATCCTGGGGCGGGGGCGGTCAGCCCCAGCATTTT. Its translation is CATSRGSWGGGGQPQHF.

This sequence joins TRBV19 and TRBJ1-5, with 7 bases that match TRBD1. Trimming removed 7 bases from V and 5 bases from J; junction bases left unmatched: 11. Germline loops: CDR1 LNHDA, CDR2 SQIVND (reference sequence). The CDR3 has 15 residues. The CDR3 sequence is CASKPTGRWDQPQHF. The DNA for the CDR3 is TGTGCCAGTAAACCGACAGGGCGCTGGGATCAGCCCCAGCATTTT.

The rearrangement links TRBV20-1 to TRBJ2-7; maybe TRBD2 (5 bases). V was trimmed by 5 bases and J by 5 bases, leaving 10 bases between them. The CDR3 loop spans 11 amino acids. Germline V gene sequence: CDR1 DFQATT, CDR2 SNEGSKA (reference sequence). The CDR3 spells CSAATGNEQYF. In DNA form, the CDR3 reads TGCAGTGCTGCCACGGGAAACGAGCAGTACTTC.

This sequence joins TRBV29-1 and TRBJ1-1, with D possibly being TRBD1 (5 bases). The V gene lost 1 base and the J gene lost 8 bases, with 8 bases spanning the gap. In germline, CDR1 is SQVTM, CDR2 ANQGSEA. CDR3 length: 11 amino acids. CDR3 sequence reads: CSVEGRGEAFF. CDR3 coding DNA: TGCAGCGTTGAAGGGCGGGGGGAAGCTTTCTTT. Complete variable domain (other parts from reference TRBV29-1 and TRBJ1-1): SAVISQKPSRDICQRGTSLTIQCQVDSQVTMMFWYRQQPGQSLTLIATANQGSEATYESGFVIDKFPISRPNLTFSTLTVSNMSPEDSSIYLCSVEGRGEAFFGQGTRLTVV.

The CDR3 loop is CASRWTGGRAFF. The DNA of the CDR3 is TGTGCCAGCAGATGGACAGGGGGGAGGGCTTTCTTT. This chain uses TRBV28 with TRBJ1-1; 10 bases are a match to TRBD1. The CDR3 has 12 amino acids. V trimming: 6 bases; J trimming: 11 bases; junction bases outside the gene matches: 6. Germline-derived CDR1 and CDR2 are MDHEN and SYDVKM.

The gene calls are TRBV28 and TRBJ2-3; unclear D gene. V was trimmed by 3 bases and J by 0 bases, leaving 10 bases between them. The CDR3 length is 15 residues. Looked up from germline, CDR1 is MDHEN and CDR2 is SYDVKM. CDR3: CASSFPGGSTDTQYF. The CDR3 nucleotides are TGTGCCAGCAGTTTTCCGGGTGGTAGCACAGATACGCAGTATTTT.

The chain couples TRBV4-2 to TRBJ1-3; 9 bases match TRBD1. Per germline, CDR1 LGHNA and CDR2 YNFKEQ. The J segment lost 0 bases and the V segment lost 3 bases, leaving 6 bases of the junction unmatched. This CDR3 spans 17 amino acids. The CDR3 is CASSQGQGGNSGNTIYF. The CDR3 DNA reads TGTGCCAGCAGCCAGGGACAGGGTGGGAACTCTGGAAACACCATATATTTT.

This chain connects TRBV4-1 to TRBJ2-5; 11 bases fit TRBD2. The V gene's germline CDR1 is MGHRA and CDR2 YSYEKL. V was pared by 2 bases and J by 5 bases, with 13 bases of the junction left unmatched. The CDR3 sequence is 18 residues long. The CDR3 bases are TGCGCCAGCAGCCAAATACCCTTAGCGGGAGGGCTAGCGGAGACCCAGTACTTC. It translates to CASSQIPLAGGLAETQYF.

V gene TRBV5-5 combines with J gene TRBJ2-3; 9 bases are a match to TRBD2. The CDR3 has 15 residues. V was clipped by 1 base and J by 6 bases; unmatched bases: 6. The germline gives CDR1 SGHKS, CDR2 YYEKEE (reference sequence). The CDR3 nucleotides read TGTGCCAGCAGCTTGACTAGCGGGTGGGGGGATACGCAGTATTTT. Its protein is CASSLTSGWGDTQYF.

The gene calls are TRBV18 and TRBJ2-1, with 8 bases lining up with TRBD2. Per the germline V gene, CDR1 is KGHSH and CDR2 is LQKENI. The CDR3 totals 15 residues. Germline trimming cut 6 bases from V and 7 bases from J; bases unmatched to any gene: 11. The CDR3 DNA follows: TGTGCCAGCTCCGTTAGCGGGGTTATTTCTAATGAGCAGTTCTTC. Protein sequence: CASSVSGVISNEQFF. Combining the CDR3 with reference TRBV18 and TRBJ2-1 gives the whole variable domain NAGVMQNPRHLVRRRGQEARLRCSPMKGHSHVYWYRQLPEEGLKFMVYLQKENIIDESGMPKERFSAEFPKEGPSILRIQQVVRGDSAAYFCASSVSGVISNEQFFGPGTRLTVL.

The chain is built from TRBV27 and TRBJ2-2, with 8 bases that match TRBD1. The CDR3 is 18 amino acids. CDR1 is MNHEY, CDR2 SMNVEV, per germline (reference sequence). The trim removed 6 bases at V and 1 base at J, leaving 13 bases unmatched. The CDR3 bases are TGTGCCAGCAGCTCACTACGGACAGGGAGGCTGAACACCGGGGAGCTGTTTTTT. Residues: CASSSLRTGRLNTGELFF.

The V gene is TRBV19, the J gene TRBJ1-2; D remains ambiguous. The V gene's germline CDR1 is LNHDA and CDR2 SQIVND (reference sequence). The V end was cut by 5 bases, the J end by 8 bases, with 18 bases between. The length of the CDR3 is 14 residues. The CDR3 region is CASSFAPTKEGYTF. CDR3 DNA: TGTGCCAGTAGTTTCGCCCCCACCAAGGAGGGCTACACCTTC.

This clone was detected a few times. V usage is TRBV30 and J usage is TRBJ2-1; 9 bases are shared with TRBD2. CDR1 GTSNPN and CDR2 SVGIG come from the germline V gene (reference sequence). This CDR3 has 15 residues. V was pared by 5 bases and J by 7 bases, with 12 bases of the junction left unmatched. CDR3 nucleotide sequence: TGTGCCTGGGCCCCGTTAAGAGCGGGAGGAAATGAGCAGTTCTTC. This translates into CAWAPLRAGGNEQFF.

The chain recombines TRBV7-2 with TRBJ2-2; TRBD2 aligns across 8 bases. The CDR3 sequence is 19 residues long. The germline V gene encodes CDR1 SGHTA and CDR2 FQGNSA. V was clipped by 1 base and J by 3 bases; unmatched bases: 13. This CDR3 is CASSLVYRGGVGYTGELFF. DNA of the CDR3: TGTGCCAGCAGCTTAGTATATCGGGGGGGCGTAGGATACACCGGGGAGCTGTTTTTT.

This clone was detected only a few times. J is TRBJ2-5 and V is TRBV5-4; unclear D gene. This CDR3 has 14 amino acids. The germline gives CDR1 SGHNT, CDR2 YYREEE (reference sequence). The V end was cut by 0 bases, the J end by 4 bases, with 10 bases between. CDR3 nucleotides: TGTGCCAGCAGCTTGGTTGGCTCTTCAGAGACCCAGTACTTC. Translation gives CASSLVGSSETQYF. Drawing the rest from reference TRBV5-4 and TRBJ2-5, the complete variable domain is ETGVTQSPTHLIKTRGQQVTLRCSSQSGHNTVSWYQQALGQGPQFIFQYYREEENGRGNFPPRFSGLQFPNYSSELNVNALELDDSALYLCASSLVGSSETQYFGPGTRLLVL.

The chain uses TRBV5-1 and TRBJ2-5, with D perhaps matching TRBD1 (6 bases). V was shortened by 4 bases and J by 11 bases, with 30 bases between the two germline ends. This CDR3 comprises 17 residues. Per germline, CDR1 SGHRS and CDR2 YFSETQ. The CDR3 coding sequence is TGCGCCAGCAGCCGCCCTAAACACAGGGAACTCGCCCCCAAGCAGTACTTC. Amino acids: CASSRPKHRELAPKQYF.

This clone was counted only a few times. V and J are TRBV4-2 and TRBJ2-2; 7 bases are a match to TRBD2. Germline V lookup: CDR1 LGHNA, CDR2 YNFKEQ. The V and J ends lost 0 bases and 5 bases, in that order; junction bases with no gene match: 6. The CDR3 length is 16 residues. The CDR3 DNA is TGTGCCAGCAGCCAAGATATCGGGGAGGGGACCGGGGAGCTGTTTTTT. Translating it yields CASSQDIGEGTGELFF.

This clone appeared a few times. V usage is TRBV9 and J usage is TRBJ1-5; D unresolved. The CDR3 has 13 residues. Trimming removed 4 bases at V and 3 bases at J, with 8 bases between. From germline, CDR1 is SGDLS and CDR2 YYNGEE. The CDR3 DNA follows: TGTGCCAGCAGCCGAGATACCAATCAGCCCCAGCATTTT. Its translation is CASSRDTNQPQHF.

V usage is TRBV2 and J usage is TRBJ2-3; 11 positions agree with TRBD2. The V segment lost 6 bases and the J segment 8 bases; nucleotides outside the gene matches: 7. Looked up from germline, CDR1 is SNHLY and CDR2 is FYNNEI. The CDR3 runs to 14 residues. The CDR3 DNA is TGTGCCAGCAGCCTAGCGGGGGGTTCTGGTACGCAGTATTTT. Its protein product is CASSLAGGSGTQYF. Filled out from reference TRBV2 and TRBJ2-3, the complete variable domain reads EPEVTQTPSHQVTQMGQEVILRCVPISNHLYFYWYRQILGQKVEFLVSFYNNEISEKSEIFDDQFSVERPDGSNFTLKIRSTKLEDSAMYFCASSLAGGSGTQYFGPGTRLTVL.

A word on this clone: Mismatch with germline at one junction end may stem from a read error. The CDR3 region has the DNA TGTGCCGGCAGCCCGTTACTCTATGGCTACACCTTC. Translated, it gives CAGSPLLYGYTF. This sequence joins TRBV2 and TRBJ1-2; D not certain. The germline CDR1 and CDR2 sequences are SNHLY and FYNNEI. The CDR3 sequence is 12 residues long.

This CDR3 reads CASSRQETYGYTF. The DNA of the CDR3 is TGTGCCAGCAGCCGACAGGAGACCTATGGCTACACCTTC. The rearrangement links TRBV5-5 to TRBJ1-2; a weak D match, TRBD1 (6 bases). The CDR3 totals 13 residues. V lost 4 bases and J 4 bases, leaving 11 bases between the germline ends. Germline CDR1 is SGHKS and CDR2 is YYEKEE (reference sequence).

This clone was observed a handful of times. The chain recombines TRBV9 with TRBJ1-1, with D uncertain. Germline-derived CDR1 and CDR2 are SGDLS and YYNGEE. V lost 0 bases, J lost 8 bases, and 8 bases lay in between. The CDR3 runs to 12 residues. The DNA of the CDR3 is TGTGCCAGCAGCGTAGTGGTGGGCGAAGCTTTCTTT. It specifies CASSVVVGEAFF.